This T cell receptor (beta chain) came from a study of spatial heterogeneity in lung cancer. Notes on the study in general: Compared with follow-up, resection was when ubiquitous expanded tumor TCRs appeared in blood more.

By share, this clonotype counts as medium-sized (0.01 to 0.1%). What it recognizes is unknown. The library protocol tagged each TCR cDNA with a unique molecular identifier. A single record per CDR3 protein comes from TCRdb applying MiXCR to the 5' RACE reads. Of 6,000 to 8,000 distinct CDR3 sequences listed, roughly 21% are singletons. Time point reported: sample taken at primary tumor resection. Unsorted samples of tumor, nontumor lung or frozen PBMC had their whole RNA sequenced. Germline V CDR1 and CDR2: SGHNT, YYREEE (reference sequence). The CDR3 spans 13 residues. V lost 0 bases to trimming and J lost 4 bases, with 6 bases between them.

V is TRBV5-4 and J is TRBJ2-3, with TRBD1 as a possible D gene (5 bases). This sequence was found in a female donor with early-stage non-small cell lung cancer. The material was PBMCs, obtained at surgery. CDR3 sequence reads: CASSLGGADTQYF. The CDR3 DNA reads TGTGCCAGCAGCTTGGGGGGCGCAGATACGCAGTATTTT. Together with reference TRBV5-4 and TRBJ2-3, the CDR3 gives the full variable domain: ETGVTQSPTHLIKTRGQQVTLRCSSQSGHNTVSWYQQALGQGPQFIFQYYREEENGRGNFPPRFSGLQFPNYSSELNVNALELDDSALYLCASSLGGADTQYFGPGTRLTVL.